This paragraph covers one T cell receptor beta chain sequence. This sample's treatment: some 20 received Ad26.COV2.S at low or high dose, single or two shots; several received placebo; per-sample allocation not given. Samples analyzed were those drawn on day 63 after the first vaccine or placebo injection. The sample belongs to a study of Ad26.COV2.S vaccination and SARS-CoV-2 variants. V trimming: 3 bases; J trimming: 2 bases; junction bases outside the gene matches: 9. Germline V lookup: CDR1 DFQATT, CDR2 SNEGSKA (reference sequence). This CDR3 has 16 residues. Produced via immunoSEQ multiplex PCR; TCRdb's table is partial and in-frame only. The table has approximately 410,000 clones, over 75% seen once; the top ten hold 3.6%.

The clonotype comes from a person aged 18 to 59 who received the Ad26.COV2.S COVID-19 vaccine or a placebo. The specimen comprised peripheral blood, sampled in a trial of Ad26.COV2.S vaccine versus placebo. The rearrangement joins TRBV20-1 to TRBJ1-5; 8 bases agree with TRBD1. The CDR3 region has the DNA TGCAGTGCTAGTATGCCAGGGGGCCCGGGCAATCAGCCCCAGCATTTT. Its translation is CSASMPGGPGNQPQHF.